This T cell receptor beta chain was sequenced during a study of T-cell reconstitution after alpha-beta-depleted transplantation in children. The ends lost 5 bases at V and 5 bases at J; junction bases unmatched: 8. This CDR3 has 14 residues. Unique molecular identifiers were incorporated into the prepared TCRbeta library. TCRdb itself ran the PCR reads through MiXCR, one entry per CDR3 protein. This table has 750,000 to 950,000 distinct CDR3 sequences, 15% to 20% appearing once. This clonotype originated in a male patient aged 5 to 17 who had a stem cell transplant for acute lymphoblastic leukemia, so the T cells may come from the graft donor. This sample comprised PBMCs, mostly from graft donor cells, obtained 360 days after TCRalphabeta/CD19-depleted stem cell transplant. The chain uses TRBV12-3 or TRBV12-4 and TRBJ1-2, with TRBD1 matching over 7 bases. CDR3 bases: TGTGCCAGCAGTGACTACAGGGGAGGGTATGGCTACACCTTC. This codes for CASSDYRGGYGYTF.